This T cell receptor beta chain is from a study of blood T cell repertoires in COVID-19. Study overall: Collection of acute and convalescent COVID-19 samples took place in the United States, Italy and Spain. Nucleic acid was either cDNA or gDNA, and it came from T cells, B-cell-depleted T cells, or PBMCs.

Under the authors' procedure: Researchers report that nucleated cell counts were estimated from reference gene primer amplification. The method was immunoSEQ multiplex PCR; TCRdb's version includes in-frame clones alone and lacks a portion of them. The V and J calls and the clone size are those of that table, but D and trimming were determined from the DNA. The sample includes about 330,000 clones, around four fifths of them seen just once. The CDR3 extends over 13 amino acids. Germline assignment: CDR1 KGHSH and CDR2 LQKENI. V lost 4 bases and J lost 9, with 13 bases in between. Sequencing used peripheral blood. The genes are TRBV18 and TRBJ2-1; a weak D match, TRBD1 (6 bases). The clonotype comes from a woman in her forties or fifties with acute or convalescent COVID-19. The DNA for the CDR3 is TGTGCCAGCTCACTTCAGGGGCGACGTGAGCAGTTCTTC. It specifies CASSLQGRREQFF.